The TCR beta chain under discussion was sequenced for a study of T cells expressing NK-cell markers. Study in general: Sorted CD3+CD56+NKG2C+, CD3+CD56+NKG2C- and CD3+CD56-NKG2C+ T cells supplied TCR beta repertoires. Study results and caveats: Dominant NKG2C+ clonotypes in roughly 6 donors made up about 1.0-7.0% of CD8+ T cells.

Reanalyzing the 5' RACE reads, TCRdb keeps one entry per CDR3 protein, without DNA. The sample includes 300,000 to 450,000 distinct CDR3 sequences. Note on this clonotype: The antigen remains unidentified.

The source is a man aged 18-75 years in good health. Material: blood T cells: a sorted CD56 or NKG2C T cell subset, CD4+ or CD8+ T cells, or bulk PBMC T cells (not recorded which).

The CDR3 sequence is CASSIPPGNQPQHF. V gene TRBV6-1 combines with J gene TRBJ1-5; the D call of TRBD1 rests on TCRdb alone, since no DNA is present to check it. The CDR3 extends over 14 amino acids. Germline V gene lookup returns CDR1 MNHNS and CDR2 SASEGT.